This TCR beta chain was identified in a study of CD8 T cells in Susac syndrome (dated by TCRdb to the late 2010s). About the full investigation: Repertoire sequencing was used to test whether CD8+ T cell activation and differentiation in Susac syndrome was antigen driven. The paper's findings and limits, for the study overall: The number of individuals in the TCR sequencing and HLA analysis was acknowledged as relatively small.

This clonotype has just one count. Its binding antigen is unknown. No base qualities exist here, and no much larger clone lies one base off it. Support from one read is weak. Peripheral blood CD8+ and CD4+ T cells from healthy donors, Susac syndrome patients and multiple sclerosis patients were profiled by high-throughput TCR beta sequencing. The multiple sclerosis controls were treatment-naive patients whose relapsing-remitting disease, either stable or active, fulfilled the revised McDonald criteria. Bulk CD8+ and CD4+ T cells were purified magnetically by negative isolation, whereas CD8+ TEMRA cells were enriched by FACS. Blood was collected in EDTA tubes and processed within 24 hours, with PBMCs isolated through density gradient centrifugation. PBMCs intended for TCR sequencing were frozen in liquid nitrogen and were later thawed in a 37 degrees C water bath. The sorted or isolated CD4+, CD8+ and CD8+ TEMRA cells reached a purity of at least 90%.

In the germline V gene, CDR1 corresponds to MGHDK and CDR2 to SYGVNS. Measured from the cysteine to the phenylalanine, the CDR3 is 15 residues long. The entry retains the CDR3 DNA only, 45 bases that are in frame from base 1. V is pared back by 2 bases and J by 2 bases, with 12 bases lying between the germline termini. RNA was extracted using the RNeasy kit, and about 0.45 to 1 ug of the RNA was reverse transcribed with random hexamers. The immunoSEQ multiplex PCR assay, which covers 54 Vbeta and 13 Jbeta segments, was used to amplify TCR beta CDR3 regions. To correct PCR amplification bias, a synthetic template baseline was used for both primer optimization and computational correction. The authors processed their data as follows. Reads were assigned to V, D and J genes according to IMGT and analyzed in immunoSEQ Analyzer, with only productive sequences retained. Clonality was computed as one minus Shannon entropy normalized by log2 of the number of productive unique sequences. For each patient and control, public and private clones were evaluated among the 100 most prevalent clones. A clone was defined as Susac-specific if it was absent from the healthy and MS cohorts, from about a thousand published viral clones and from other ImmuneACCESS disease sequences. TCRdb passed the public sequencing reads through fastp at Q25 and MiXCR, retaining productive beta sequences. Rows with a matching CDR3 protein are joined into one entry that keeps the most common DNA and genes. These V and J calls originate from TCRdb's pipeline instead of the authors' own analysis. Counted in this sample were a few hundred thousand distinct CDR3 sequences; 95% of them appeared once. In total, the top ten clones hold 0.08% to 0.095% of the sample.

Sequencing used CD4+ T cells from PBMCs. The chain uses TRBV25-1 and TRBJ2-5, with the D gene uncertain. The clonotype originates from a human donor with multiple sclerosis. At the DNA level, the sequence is TGTGCCAGCAGTGAAGCATACGGCAGTCAAGAGACCCAGTACTTC. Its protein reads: CASSEAYGSQETQYF.